The 6 T cell receptor beta chains below come from one sample, sequenced in a study of CD8+ T cells in alopecia areata (dated by TCRdb to between 2018 and 2020). Library method: the immunoSEQ multiplex PCR assay. For TCR sequencing, RNA was extracted from every sample and reverse transcribed into cDNA to serve as template. The table was pulled from immuneACCESS by TCRdb, which kept in-frame rearrangements only. Such tables lose some clones; where checked, under half of the loss comes from unresolved V genes, and the rest has no known cause. Recorded for this sample are over 85,000 clones; 35% to 50% of them occurred a single time. Clones ranked in the top ten supply around 0.8% of the sample. The sample comprised CD4+ T cells sorted from blood. The source of these receptors is a human donor with alopecia areata.

The chain links TRBV2 to TRBJ2-5; the D gene is possibly TRBD2 (6 bases). V gave up 3 bases and J gave up 5 bases, with 16 bases separating them. The germline V gene has CDR1 SNHLY and CDR2 FYNNEI. This CDR3 has 15 amino acids. CDR3 loop: CASSDPGTGGETQYF. CDR3 nucleotides: TGTGCCAGCAGTGATCCTGGAACCGGAGGGGAGACCCAGTACTTC.

The rearrangement uses TRBV30 and TRBJ2-1; TRBD2 agrees at 11 bases. V shed 5 bases and J 7 bases; nucleotides not matched to a gene: 4. Germline lookup yields CDR1 GTSNPN and CDR2 SVGIG (reference sequence). This CDR3 has 13 residues. In DNA form, the CDR3 reads TGTGCCTGGTATAGCGGGAGGGGAAATGAGCAGTTCTTC. Encoded protein: CAWYSGRGNEQFF. The full variable domain, rest sourced from reference TRBV30 and TRBJ2-1, is SQTIHQWPATLVQPVGSPLSLECTVEGTSNPNLYWYRQAAGRGLQLLFYSVGIGQISSEVPQNLSASRPQDRQFILSSKKLLLSDSGFYLCAWYSGRGNEQFFGPGTRLTVL.

This chain joins TRBV14 and TRBJ2-5, with a weak D call TRBD2 (5 bases). This CDR3 has 17 residues. Germline V gene data show CDR1 as SGHDN and CDR2 as FVKESK. The V end lost 0 bases, the J end lost 4 bases, and 18 bases lay between the germline ends. DNA for the CDR3: TGTGCCAGCAGCCAAGAAATTGTTGAGGGAGAAGTAGAGACCCAGTACTTC. Amino acids: CASSQEIVEGEVETQYF.

The chain employs TRBV27 and TRBJ2-1; 13 nucleotides agree with TRBD2. V gave up 4 bases and J gave up 2 bases; unmatched junction bases: 2. The CDR3 runs to 16 residues. CDR1 is MNHEY and CDR2 is SMNVEV in the germline V gene (reference sequence). The CDR3 nucleotides read TGTGCCAGCAGTTGGACTAGCGGGAGTACCTACAATGAGCAGTTCTTC. Translating it yields CASSWTSGSTYNEQFF.

The chain is built from TRBV29-1 and TRBJ1-1; maybe TRBD1 (6 bases). Between the trimmed V and J ends, which lost 8 bases and 6 bases, there was a span of 19 bases. The CDR3 is made up of 13 amino acids. Germline assignment: CDR1 SQVTM and CDR2 ANQGSEA. CDR3 bases: TGCAGCCTTAGAAGGGGCGGGGGGCCTGAAGCTTTCTTT. As protein: CSLRRGGGPEAFF.

The chain recombines TRBV30 with TRBJ1-6; 7 nucleotides agree with TRBD1. V trimming: 7 bases; J trimming: 10 bases; junction bases outside the gene matches: 16. Germline V gene data show CDR1 as GTSNPN and CDR2 as SVGIG (reference sequence). There are 15 residues in the CDR3. CDR3 amino acids: CAFRASTGAGSPLHF. CDR3 coding DNA: TGTGCCTTTCGGGCCTCAACAGGGGCTGGATCACCCCTCCACTTT. Based on the CDR3 plus reference TRBV30 and TRBJ1-6, the full variable domain is SQTIHQWPATLVQPVGSPLSLECTVEGTSNPNLYWYRQAAGRGLQLLFYSVGIGQISSEVPQNLSASRPQDRQFILSSKKLLLSDSGFYLCAFRASTGAGSPLHFGNGTRLTVT.